Below, 17 T cell receptor beta chains from the same sample are listed, as sequenced in a study of breast tumors, draining lymph nodes, adjacent tissues (dated by TCRdb to 2016 to 2017). Lymph node samples were obtained from the axillary draining lymph nodes of breast cancer patients. The library came from multiplex PCR. Sequencing used an Illumina HiSeq 2000. TCRdb redid the processing of the public reads, applying fastp at Q25 and MiXCR, and retained in-frame beta chains. When rows share a CDR3 protein, they turn into one entry using the most common DNA and genes. Here the sample has roughly 110,000 distinct CDR3 sequences; under 40% occur a single time. The top ten hold approximately 5% of the sample. Sequenced material: axillary lymph node tissue. The receptors derive from a female donor with breast cancer. Some clones in this sample may be carry-over from other donors' samples.

This clonotype was seen at least ten times. The chain has TRBV15 and TRBJ1-5; tentatively, D is TRBD1 (5 bases). Germline CDR1 is LNHNV and CDR2 is YYDKDF (reference sequence). There are 14 residues in the CDR3. The V and J ends lost 1 base and 5 bases respectively, with 9 bases between them. As DNA, the CDR3 is TGTGCCACCAGCAGAGTGGTAGGGGATCAGCCCCAGCATTTT. This translates into CATSRVVGDQPQHF.

This clonotype appeared many times. The chain uses TRBV6-1 and TRBJ2-7; D is possibly TRBD1 or TRBD2 (6 bases each). CDR1 and CDR2 (germline): MNHNS, SASEGT. The CDR3 extends over 13 amino acids. V lost 8 bases and J lost 3, with 14 bases in between. The CDR3 nucleotides read TGTGCCAGCGTTGGGGGGCAAGTCTACGAGCAGTACTTC. It translates to CASVGGQVYEQYF.

The chain joins TRBV29-1 to TRBJ1-2; a possible D gene is TRBD1 (6 bases). Trimming cost V 4 bases and J 7 bases, with 16 bases left between them. CDR1 is SQVTM and CDR2 is ANQGSEA in the germline V gene. The CDR3 extends over 13 amino acids. The CDR3 DNA reads TGCAGCGTTGTCGGCAGGGGTACCTGTGGCTACACCTTC. This gives the protein CSVVGRGTCGYTF.

Many counts were recorded for this clonotype. A junction boundary mismatches the germline segment, possibly from a read error. The gene calls are TRBV5-1 and TRBJ1-4; D uncertain. In germline, CDR1 is SGHRS, CDR2 YFSETQ. This CDR3 spans 13 amino acids. CDR3 nucleotide sequence: TGCGCCAGCAGTACTACAGTTAATGAAAACCTGTTTTTT. Translated: CASSTTVNENLFF.

This clonotype was seen ten or more times. The chain couples TRBV7-9 to TRBJ2-2; D may be TRBD1 (6 bases). Germline CDR1 is SEHNR and CDR2 is FQNEAQ (reference sequence). Trimming shortened V by 5 bases and J by 0 bases, and 10 bases separated the two germline ends. The CDR3 loop spans 15 amino acids. The DNA for the CDR3 is TGTGCCAGCAGCCGGGACATTGCGAACACCGGGGAGCTGTTTTTT. As protein: CASSRDIANTGELFF.

About this clonotype: The limits of the CDR3 on the DNA are not certain, so only TCRdb's listed CDR3 is given. CDR3 residues: CASSPTTGNYGCTF. The V gene is TRBV11-2, the J gene TRBJ1-2; the D call of TRBD1 is as the table states it, not checked on the DNA. CDR1 and CDR2 from the germline V gene are SGHAT and FQNNGV. The CDR3 extends over 14 residues, inclusive of both ends.

This clonotype showed up many times. The J gene is TRBJ2-1, the V gene TRBV11-3, with 7 bases that match TRBD2. Germline CDR1 reads SGHNT; CDR2 reads YENEEA. Trimming cost V 1 base and J 6 bases; bases outside gene matches: 6. The CDR3 is 15 residues long. The CDR3 loop reads CASSLGTSVGNEQFF. In DNA form, the CDR3 reads TGTGCCAGCAGCTTAGGGACTAGTGTAGGCAATGAGCAGTTCTTC.

At least ten counts were recorded for this clonotype. The gene calls are TRBV7-9 and TRBJ2-4, with 8 bases matching TRBD1. The CDR3 totals 14 residues. Germline V lookup: CDR1 SEHNR, CDR2 FQNEAQ (reference sequence). Trimming at V came to 5 bases and at J to 7 bases, leaving 7 bases not matched to a gene. The CDR3 DNA follows: TGTGCCAGCAGCCAGGACAGGGTTGGGAACATTCAGTACTTC. Protein: CASSQDRVGNIQYF. Full variable domain (remainder filled in from reference TRBV7-9 and TRBJ2-4): DTGVSQNPRHKITKRGQNVTFRCDPISEHNRLYWYRQTLGQGPEFLTYFQNEAQLEKSRLLSDRFSAERPKGSFSTLEIQRTEQGDSAMYLCASSQDRVGNIQYFGAGTRLSVL.

This rearrangement joins TRBV5-1 to TRBJ1-2; TRBD1 aligns across 9 bases. CDR3 size: 16 residues. Germline V lookup: CDR1 SGHRS, CDR2 YFSETQ. With 3 bases clipped from V and 7 bases from J, the junction kept 13 bases outside the gene matches. This chain's CDR3 is CASSWGTGTGFSGYTF. As DNA, the CDR3 is TGCGCCAGCAGCTGGGGCACCGGGACAGGGTTCAGTGGCTACACCTTC.

There are many counts of this clonotype. The chain combines TRBV13 with TRBJ1-4, with D perhaps TRBD1 (5 bases). Germline CDR1 is PRHDT and CDR2 is FYEKMQ (reference sequence). V lost 2 bases and J 16 bases, leaving 17 bases between the germline ends. This CDR3 is 13 amino acids long. The CDR3 spells CASSLSHGTGQFF. In DNA, the CDR3 is TGTGCCAGCAGCTTAAGTCACGGGACGGGGCAGTTTTTT.

This clonotype was seen repeatedly, ten times or more. The chain employs TRBV6-5 and TRBJ1-6; 7 bases are shared with TRBD1. The CDR3 length is 16 residues. V was clipped by 0 bases and J by 10 bases; unmatched bases: 9. Germline assignment: CDR1 MNHEY and CDR2 SVGAGI. Written as DNA, the CDR3 is TGTGCCAGCAGTTACTCGACAGGGCCTGGGGGATCACCCCTCCACTTT. Translated, it gives CASSYSTGPGGSPLHF.

This clonotype has only one observation. A read error is likely, as this CDR3 ends without the conserved phenylalanine or tryptophan. The chain is built from TRBV6-1 and TRBJ2-5; TRBD1 matches 8 bases. The length of the CDR3 is 14 residues. J gave up 2 bases and V 4 bases, and 3 bases lay outside the gene matches. In germline, CDR1 is MNHNS, CDR2 SASEGT. As DNA, the CDR3 is TGTGCCAGCAGTGTAACAGGGGGGCAAGAGACCCAGTACCTT. Its protein product is CASSVTGGQETQYL.

CDR3 region: CASSTLPGGHTEAFF. In DNA form, the CDR3 reads TGTGCCAGTAGTACCCTCCCGGGGGGCCATACTGAAGCTTTCTTT. This sequence joins TRBV19 and TRBJ1-1; possible D gene TRBD1, 6 bases. The germline gives CDR1 LNHDA, CDR2 SQIVND (reference sequence). Trimming removed 4 bases at V and 5 bases at J, with 17 bases between. CDR3 size: 15 residues.

In its sample, this clonotype was seen many times. This chain uses TRBV6-6 with TRBJ1-3, with D unresolved. Trimming cost V 7 bases and J 1 base, with 11 bases left between them. This CDR3 has 14 amino acids. CDR1 MNHNY and CDR2 SVGAGI come from the germline V gene (reference sequence). The DNA of the CDR3 is TGTGCCAGCACCAAACTAGGGTCTGGAAACACCATATATTTT. It codes for CASTKLGSGNTIYF.

Many counts were recorded for this clonotype. This rearrangement joins TRBV5-6 to TRBJ2-7, with D perhaps being TRBD1 or TRBD2 (6 bases each). Trimming cost V 5 bases and J 4 bases, with 16 bases left between them. CDR3 length: 14 residues. The germline V gene has CDR1 SGHDT and CDR2 YYEEEE. The CDR3 spells CASRTGAGGYEQYF. The CDR3 coding sequence is TGTGCCAGCAGAACGGGGGCTGGAGGGTACGAGCAGTACTTC. Combining the CDR3 with reference TRBV5-6 and TRBJ2-7 gives the whole variable domain DAGVTQSPTHLIKTRGQQVTLRCSPKSGHDTVSWYQQALGQGPQFIFQYYEEEERQRGNFPDRFSGHQFPNYSSELNVNALLLGDSALYLCASRTGAGGYEQYFGPGTRLTVT.

This clonotype turned up a few times. The V call is TRBV27, the J call TRBJ2-2; D is unclear. CDR1 MNHEY and CDR2 SMNVEV come from the germline V gene (reference sequence). The CDR3 runs 14 residues. V shed 5 bases and J shed 1 base, with 8 bases lying between them. CDR3 DNA sequence: TGTGCCAGCAGTCCGGACGGGAACACCGGGGAGCTGTTTTTT. Translation: CASSPDGNTGELFF.

This clonotype came up many times. The genes are TRBV3-1 and TRBJ2-7; TRBD2 might be the D (6 bases). The germline V gene has CDR1 LGHDT and CDR2 YNNKEL (reference sequence). CDR3 size: 15 residues. Trimming removed 4 bases from V and 4 bases from J, with 17 bases in between. The CDR3 sequence: CASSRDTSPIYEQYF. DNA for the CDR3: TGTGCCAGCAGCCGGGATACTAGCCCCATATACGAGCAGTACTTC.